Here is one T cell receptor beta chain with its context. The sample is drawn from a study of blood T cell repertoires in COVID-19. As for the study in general: Researchers got acute and convalescent COVID-19 samples from the United States, Italy and Spain. Sources were T cells, B-cell-depleted T cells, or PBMCs; the material itself was cDNA or gDNA.

The CDR3 has 14 residues. V was clipped by 7 bases and J by 6 bases, with 16 bases between them. CDR1 and CDR2 from the germline V gene are SNHLY and FYNNEI. Libraries were prepared by immunoSEQ multiplex PCR; TCRdb keeps only in-frame clonotypes and omits some of them. The sample lists about 260,000 clones; roughly nine tenths were seen once. This sequence was found in a man aged 35 to 55 who had recovered from COVID-19. Sequencing input: peripheral blood. V and J are TRBV2 and TRBJ1-5, with D maybe TRBD1 (6 bases). The CDR3 loop reads CASKEGEGGQPQHF. The CDR3 region has the DNA TGTGCCAGCAAGGAGGGGGAGGGGGGTCAGCCCCAGCATTTT.